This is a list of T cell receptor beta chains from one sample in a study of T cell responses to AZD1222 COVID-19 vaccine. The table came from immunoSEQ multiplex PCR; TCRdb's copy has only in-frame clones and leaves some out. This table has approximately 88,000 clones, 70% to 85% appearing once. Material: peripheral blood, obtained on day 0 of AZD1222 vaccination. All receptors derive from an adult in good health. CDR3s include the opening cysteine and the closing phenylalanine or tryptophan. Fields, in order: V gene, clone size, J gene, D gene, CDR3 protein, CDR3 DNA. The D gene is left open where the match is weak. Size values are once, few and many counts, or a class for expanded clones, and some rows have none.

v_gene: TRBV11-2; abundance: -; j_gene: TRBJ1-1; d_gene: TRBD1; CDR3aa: CASSSDRGAEAFF; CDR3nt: TGTGCCAGCAGCTCCGACAGGGGGGCTGAAGCTTTCTTT
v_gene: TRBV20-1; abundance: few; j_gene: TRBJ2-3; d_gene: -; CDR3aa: CSASGGHRGDTQYF; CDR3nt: TGCAGTGCTAGTGGGGGGCACCGCGGGGATACGCAGTATTTT
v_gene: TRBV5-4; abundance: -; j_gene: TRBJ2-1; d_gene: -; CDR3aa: CASSQGVREAPIEQFF; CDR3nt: TGTGCCAGCAGCCAAGGGGTCAGGGAAGCACCCATTGAGCAGTTCTTC
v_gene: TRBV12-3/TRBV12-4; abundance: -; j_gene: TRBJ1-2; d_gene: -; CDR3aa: CASSSSGYTF; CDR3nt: TGTGCCAGCAGTTCGAGTGGCTACACCTTC
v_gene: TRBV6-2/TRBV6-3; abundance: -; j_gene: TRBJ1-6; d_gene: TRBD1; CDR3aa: CASSYGQGGSPLHF; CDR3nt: TGTGCCAGCAGTTACGGACAGGGCGGTTCACCCCTCCACTTT
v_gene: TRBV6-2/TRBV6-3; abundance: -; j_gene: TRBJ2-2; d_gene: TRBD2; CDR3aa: CASSYASSGKTGELFF; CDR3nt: TGTGCCAGCAGTTATGCCTCTAGCGGGAAAACCGGGGAGCTGTTTTTT
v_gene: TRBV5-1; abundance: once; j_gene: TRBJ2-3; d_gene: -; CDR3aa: CASTPRGQGTDTQYF; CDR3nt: TGCGCCAGCACCCCGAGGGGACAAGGGACAGATACGCAGTATTTT
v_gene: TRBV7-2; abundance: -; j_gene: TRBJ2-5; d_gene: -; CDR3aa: CASSRQEETQYF; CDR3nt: TGTGCCAGCAGCCGACAGGAAGAGACCCAGTACTTC
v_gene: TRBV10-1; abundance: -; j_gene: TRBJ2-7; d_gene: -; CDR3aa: CASSGGVGITYEQYF; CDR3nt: TGCGCCAGCAGTGGAGGAGTCGGCATTACCTACGAGCAGTACTTC
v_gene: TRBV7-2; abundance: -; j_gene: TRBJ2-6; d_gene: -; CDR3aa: CASSELAGANVLTF; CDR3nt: TGTGCCAGCAGCGAATTGGCTGGGGCCAACGTCCTGACTTTC
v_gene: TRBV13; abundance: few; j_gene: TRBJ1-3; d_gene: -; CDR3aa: CASSHWGAGNTIYF; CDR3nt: TGTGCCAGCAGCCACTGGGGGGCTGGAAACACCATATATTTT
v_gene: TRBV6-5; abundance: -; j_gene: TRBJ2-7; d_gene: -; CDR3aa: CASSLITLASYEQYF; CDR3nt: TGTGCCAGCTCCCTAATCACTCTGGCTTCCTACGAGCAGTACTTC
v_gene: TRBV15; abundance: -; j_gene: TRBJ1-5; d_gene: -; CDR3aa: CATSKEGNSNQPQHF; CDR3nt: TGTGCCACCAGCAAAGAGGGGAATAGCAATCAGCCCCAGCATTTT
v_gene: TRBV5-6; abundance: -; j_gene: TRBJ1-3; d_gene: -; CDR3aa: CASSLGGTGNTIYF; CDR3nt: TGTGCCAGCAGCTTGGGGGGAACTGGAAACACCATATATTTT
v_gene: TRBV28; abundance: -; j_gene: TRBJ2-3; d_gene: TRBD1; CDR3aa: CASRKQGTDTQYF; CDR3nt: TGTGCCAGCAGAAAACAGGGGACAGATACGCAGTATTTT
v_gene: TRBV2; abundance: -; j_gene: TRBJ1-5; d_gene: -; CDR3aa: CASSEATGVEPQHF; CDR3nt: TGTGCCAGCAGTGAAGCGACAGGAGTGGAGCCCCAGCATTTT